This T cell receptor (beta chain) was found in a study of PD-1 blockade in classical Hodgkin lymphoma. Only in-frame clones appear in the TCRdb table, and some are missing; sequencing was by immunoSEQ multiplex PCR. In the table there are more than 15,000 clones, about 90% of which are singletons. Trimming at V came to 4 bases and at J to 2 bases, leaving 0 bases not matched to a gene. The CDR3 runs to 13 residues. Germline assignment: CDR1 WNHNN and CDR2 SYGVQD (reference sequence). Time point described: newly diagnosed, previously untreated cHL patient sample. Thawed PBMCs were the source of CD4+ T cells, purified by magnetic negative selection. Comparison came from newly diagnosed, untreated classical Hodgkin lymphoma PBMCs.

Sequencing used CD4+ T cells from blood. The chain carries TRBV10-1 and TRBJ1-2; 8 nucleotides agree with TRBD1. The sequence was obtained from a human donor with classical Hodgkin lymphoma. CDR3 sequence reads: CASSGDRNYGYTF. CDR3 sequence (DNA): TGCGCCAGCAGTGGGGACAGGAACTATGGCTACACCTTC.